This note documents a single T cell receptor (beta chain) sequence. Antigen: not known. The data derive from a study of T cell responses to AZD1222 COVID-19 vaccine. Study results and limitations: There were vaccine-associated CD4 TCRs across spike, dominant at 160-218 and 743-854. White British donors predominated, females outnumbered males, and clonal diversity was possibly underestimated.

TCRdb keeps only in-frame clones here, not all; method: immunoSEQ multiplex PCR. The sample holds about 81,000 clones, about 86% seen once. Trimming took 7 bases from V and 2 from J, leaving 4 bases between them. The germline V gene encodes CDR1 SNHLY and CDR2 FYNNEI. The CDR3 has 11 amino acids. This receptor was taken from an adult who received the AZD1222 COVID-19 vaccine. V gene TRBV2 combines with J gene TRBJ2-3, with no clear D. Material: peripheral blood, obtained 28 days after the second AZD1222 dose. The CDR3 sequence: CASMLTDTQYF. The CDR3 DNA reads TGTGCCAGCATGCTCACAGATACGCAGTATTTT.